This T cell receptor (beta chain) was sequenced during a study of T cell repertoires in aging, cancer and after chemotherapy. The overall study: Pre- and post-chemotherapy samples were paired from chronic lymphocytic leukemia patients treated with fludarabine- or bendamustine-based regimens.

A mixed TRB-A/B primer pool amplified rearranged TRB by multiplex touch-down PCR. TCRdb reprocessed the multiplex PCR reads with MiXCR, giving one entry per CDR3 protein. The profile covers 2,300 or so distinct CDR3 sequences, with roughly 22% appearing a single time and around 23% taken by the ten largest. This clonotype ranks as medium-sized (0.01 to 0.1%). Its antigen is unknown. Study-wide results and limits: Median generation probability rose over the chemotherapy interval in each cancer cohort, suggesting rebound thymic output.

Amplification of TCR beta used genomic DNA extracted from peripheral blood. The germline V gene encodes CDR1 SGHDT and CDR2 YYEEEE. CDR3 length equals 12 residues. Trimming took off 0 bases at V and 6 bases at J, with 3 bases between the two ends. Sequenced input: blood. The rearrangement links TRBV5-6 to TRBJ2-2; D not certain. The TCR sequence derives from a human donor with a blood cancer. CDR3 DNA sequence: TGTGCCAGCAGCTTGGATCCCGGGGAGCTGTTTTTT. It is translated as CASSLDPGELFF.